Listed here are 23 T cell receptor beta chains from one sample, sequenced in a study of CD8 T cells in ankylosing spondylitis. TCRdb re-called the 5' RACE reads through MiXCR, storing one row per CDR3 protein. Here the sample spans roughly 30,000 distinct CDR3 sequences, under 40% being singletons. Specimen: synovial fluid, either unsorted or a sorted T cell fraction (not recorded which). These TCRs come from a male donor with ankylosing spondylitis.

This clonotype was seen a few times. The chain employs TRBV19 and TRBJ1-5; D gene ambiguous. In germline, CDR1 is LNHDA, CDR2 SQIVND (reference sequence). This CDR3 spans 15 amino acids. The V end lost 2 bases, the J end lost 2 bases, and 10 bases lay between the germline ends. The CDR3 loop is CASSIWGTGNQPQHF. DNA for the CDR3: TGTGCCAGTAGTATATGGGGAACGGGCAATCAGCCCCAGCATTTT.

A few counts support this clonotype. The chain combines TRBV18 with TRBJ2-3; D may be TRBD2 (6 bases). V was clipped by 4 bases and J by 2 bases, with 16 bases between them. Germline V gene lookup returns CDR1 KGHSH and CDR2 LQKENI. The CDR3 extends over 16 amino acids. The CDR3 reads CASSLGLPFFTDTQYF. In DNA, the CDR3 is TGTGCCAGCTCACTCGGACTACCCTTCTTCACAGATACGCAGTATTTT.

The chain combines TRBV27 with TRBJ2-3; 9 positions agree with TRBD1. V trimming: 6 bases; J trimming: 2 bases; junction bases outside the gene matches: 6. Germline CDR1 reads MNHEY; CDR2 reads SMNVEV (reference sequence). The CDR3 spans 15 residues. CDR3 bases: TGTGCCAGCAGCCGGGGACAGGGAATCACAGATACGCAGTATTTT. Translating it yields CASSRGQGITDTQYF.

The genes are TRBV5-6 and TRBJ2-3; 14 nucleotides line up with TRBD2. CDR1 SGHDT and CDR2 YYEEEE come from the germline V gene. The CDR3 covers 17 residues. Losses at the gene ends were 4 bases for V and 2 bases for J; bases not matched to a gene: 6. This chain's CDR3 is CASSETSGGGFTDTQYF. CDR3 sequence (DNA): TGTGCCAGCAGCGAGACTAGCGGGGGGGGGTTCACAGATACGCAGTATTTT.

There are many counts of this clonotype. The J gene is TRBJ2-5, the V gene TRBV11-2, with D possibly matching TRBD2 (6 bases). V was shortened by 7 bases and J by 5 bases, with 8 bases between the two germline ends. CDR3 length: 11 residues. Germline CDR1 reads SGHAT; CDR2 reads FQNNGV. CDR3 loop: CASTAGETQYF. The CDR3 coding sequence is TGTGCCAGCACGGCGGGGGAGACCCAGTACTTC.

The V call is TRBV20-1, the J call TRBJ2-7; either TRBD1 or TRBD2 may supply D (5 bases each). Germline CDR1 and CDR2: DFQATT and SNEGSKA (reference sequence). The CDR3 is 13 amino acids. Trimming took off 1 base at V and 0 bases at J, with 7 bases between the two ends. CDR3 protein: CSARAGTSYEQYV. The CDR3 nucleotides read TGCAGTGCTAGAGCGGGGACCTCCTACGAGCAGTACGTC.

This clonotype occurred many times. CDR3 DNA sequence: TGCGCCAGCAGCGTAGGGACAGGGGGCTACGAGCAGTACTTC. Protein sequence: CASSVGTGGYEQYF. This chain links TRBV5-1 with TRBJ2-7; 11 bases match TRBD1. J lost 3 bases, V lost 4 bases, and 3 bases had no gene match. CDR1 and CDR2 (germline): SGHRS, YFSETQ. The CDR3 is 14 amino acids.

This clonotype has a single count. As DNA, the CDR3 is TGTGCCAGCAGCTTAGCGAGGTGGGGGACAGGGAGACGGTTTGAGCAGTTCTTC. Translating gives CASSLARWGTGRRFEQFF. The V call is TRBV7-8, the J call TRBJ2-1, with 9 bases fitting TRBD1. There are 18 residues in the CDR3. Trimming removed 0 bases from V and 9 bases from J; junction bases left unmatched: 15. Germline-derived CDR1 and CDR2 are SGHVS and FQNEAQ.

This clonotype was recorded a few times. This sequence joins TRBV7-6 and TRBJ2-3; 8 positions match TRBD2. This CDR3 contains 16 residues. Germline V gives CDR1 SGHVS, CDR2 FNYEAQ. The V and J ends lost 7 bases and 8 bases, in that order; junction bases with no gene match: 17. CDR3: CASTPMGGRPPGTQYF. The DNA for the CDR3 is TGTGCCAGCACTCCCATGGGCGGGAGGCCCCCCGGTACGCAGTATTTT.

The chain is built from TRBV2 and TRBJ2-7, with TRBD2 matching over 8 bases. The V and J ends lost 1 base and 3 bases, in that order; junction bases with no gene match: 5. There are 15 residues in the CDR3. CDR1 SNHLY and CDR2 FYNNEI come from the germline V gene. CDR3 in amino acids: CASSEGSGSLYEQYV. Written as DNA, the CDR3 is TGTGCCAGCAGTGAAGGAAGCGGGAGCCTCTACGAGCAGTACGTC.

The J gene is TRBJ2-3, the V gene TRBV2; TRBD1 agrees at 7 bases. CDR1 and CDR2 (germline): SNHLY, FYNNEI. The length of the CDR3 is 16 residues. J was trimmed by 2 bases and V by 7 bases; bases with no gene match: 12. Here the CDR3 DNA reads TGTGCCAGCAAACCTGGGACAGCACCAGACACAGATACGCAGTATTTT. Protein: CASKPGTAPDTDTQYF.

The V call is TRBV29-1, the J call TRBJ1-3; TRBD1 aligns across 9 bases. With 4 bases clipped from V and 8 bases from J, the junction kept 6 bases outside the gene matches. The CDR3 covers 13 residues. Germline V CDR1 and CDR2: SQVTM, ANQGSEA. The CDR3 DNA is TGCAGCGTTGGTACGGGACAGGGAGACACCATATATTTT. As protein: CSVGTGQGDTIYF.

The chain uses TRBV20-1 and TRBJ2-1; a weak D match, TRBD2 (6 bases). V dropped 3 bases and J dropped 10 bases, with 16 bases sitting between them. The CDR3 has 13 residues. Per germline, CDR1 DFQATT and CDR2 SNEGSKA (reference sequence). The CDR3 sequence: CSASPPWRGEQFF. The CDR3 DNA sequence: TGCAGTGCTAGCCCCCCTTGGAGGGGAGAGCAGTTCTTC.

This chain connects TRBV11-1 to TRBJ2-7; D not certain. Germline V lookup: CDR1 SGHAT, CDR2 FQDESV (reference sequence). Trimming removed 1 base at V and 2 bases at J, with 9 bases between. The CDR3 is made up of 14 amino acids. DNA of the CDR3: TGTGCCAGCAGCTTAGGGACGGTAACCTACGAGCAGTACTTC. Translating it yields CASSLGTVTYEQYF.

Concerning this clonotype itself: A clone one base away is much larger, so this may be a read error. The chain joins TRBV30 to TRBJ1-1; a weak D match, TRBD1 (6 bases). The CDR3 length is 14 residues. Trimming removed 5 bases from V and 1 base from J, with 14 bases in between. Germline-derived CDR1 and CDR2 are GTSNPN and SVGIG (reference sequence). The CDR3 spells CAWSEAGANTEAFF. The CDR3 DNA reads TGTGCCTGGTCAGAAGCAGGGGCGAACACTGAAGCTTTCTTT.

This clonotype was seen only once. A clone one base away is much larger, so this may be a read error. In this CDR3 the conserved last residue, phenylalanine or tryptophan, is missing, so a read error is likely. The chain joins TRBV24-1 to TRBJ1-5; D call uncertain. V lost 4 bases and J lost 4, with 13 bases in between. CDR3 size: 15 residues. CDR1 and CDR2 from the germline V gene are KGHDR and SFDVKD. The CDR3 sequence: CATSDPSDLNQPQHL. The CDR3 DNA sequence: TGTGCCACCAGTGACCCCTCCGACCTTAATCAGCCCCAGCATCTT.

The chain combines TRBV15 with TRBJ2-1, with D unclear. CDR1 is LNHNV, CDR2 YYDKDF, per germline (reference sequence). Between the trimmed V and J ends, which lost 0 bases and 4 bases, there was a span of 1 base. The CDR3 has 12 amino acids. The CDR3 reads CATSRDYNEQFF. CDR3 bases: TGTGCCACCAGCAGAGATTACAATGAGCAGTTCTTC.

Of note for this clonotype: The DNA is left out, because the CDR3 cannot be placed on it with certainty; the CDR3 is given as TCRdb lists it. The rearrangement joins TRBV2 to TRBJ1-1. The CDR3 contains 14 residues when both ends are counted. Germline V gene lookup returns CDR1 SNHLY and CDR2 FYNNEI. The CDR3 sequence: CASSEVHFGTEAFF.

The sample holds many counts of this clonotype. The rearrangement joins TRBV29-1 to TRBJ1-2; D is possibly TRBD1 (6 bases). Germline V CDR1 and CDR2: SQVTM, ANQGSEA. The V gene lost 7 bases and the J gene lost 0 bases, with 12 bases spanning the gap. The CDR3 consists of 13 residues. In nucleotides, the CDR3 is TGCAGCGCTTGGACAGACACTAACTATGGCTACACCTTC. Encoded protein: CSAWTDTNYGYTF.

In DNA, the CDR3 is TGTGCCAGCAGGACTAGCGGGAGTAGGGAGCAGTTCTTC. This translates into CASRTSGSREQFF. This sequence joins TRBV12-3 or TRBV12-4 and TRBJ2-1, with 12 bases lining up with TRBD2. This CDR3 region has 13 residues. J lost 10 bases, V lost 6 bases, and 4 bases had no gene match.

This chain uses TRBV4-2 with TRBJ1-1; D is undetermined. From germline, CDR1 is LGHNA and CDR2 YNFKEQ. The germline V and J ends were trimmed by 4 bases and 4 bases, with 10 bases remaining between them. The CDR3 extends over 13 amino acids. Here the CDR3 reads CASSRTILTEAFF. CDR3 DNA: TGTGCCAGCAGCCGAACGATTCTCACTGAAGCTTTCTTT.

This clonotype was seen many times. The chain links TRBV5-6 to TRBJ2-7; D uncertain. This CDR3 region has 12 residues. The germline gives CDR1 SGHDT, CDR2 YYEEEE. V lost 0 bases to trimming and J lost 2 bases, with 3 bases between them. This CDR3 is CASSLGAYEQYF. In DNA, the CDR3 is TGTGCCAGCAGCTTGGGAGCCTACGAGCAGTACTTC.

This clonotype has ten or more counts. This chain joins TRBV13 and TRBJ2-1; D may be TRBD2 (6 bases). Germline-derived CDR1 and CDR2 are PRHDT and FYEKMQ (reference sequence). The CDR3 loop spans 14 amino acids. V shed 1 base and J shed 9 bases, with 13 bases lying between them. CDR3 in amino acids: CASSLEGGNTEQFF. Here the CDR3 DNA reads TGTGCCAGCAGCTTAGAAGGCGGGAATACTGAGCAGTTCTTC.